The 32 T cell receptor beta chains presented below share a single source sample, sequenced in a study of blood T cell repertoires in COVID-19 (dated by TCRdb to 2018 to 2021). Preparation of the library involved the immunoSEQ multiplex PCR assay. Sourced from immuneACCESS, this table was stored by TCRdb with only in-frame sequences that have V and J called. A share of the clones is absent; for the studies checked, an unresolved V gene accounts for under half, and the remainder has no known explanation. This sample holds about 180,000 clones; 80% to 85% were observed only once. The ten largest clones add up to 6% to 8% of the sample. Source material: peripheral blood. Source of these receptors: a woman aged 70 to 79 with COVID-19, enrolled during active disease.

This chain uses TRBV5-4 with TRBJ1-4, with no clear D. In germline, CDR1 is SGHNT, CDR2 YYREEE (reference sequence). The V end was cut by 3 bases, the J end by 6 bases, with 12 bases between. This CDR3 spans 14 amino acids. CDR3 nucleotide sequence: TGTGCCAGCAGCTCCCGTCTAGGAGATGAAAAACTGTTTTTT. Translation gives CASSSRLGDEKLFF. The full variable domain, completed using reference TRBV5-4 and TRBJ1-4, is ETGVTQSPTHLIKTRGQQVTLRCSSQSGHNTVSWYQQALGQGPQFIFQYYREEENGRGNFPPRFSGLQFPNYSSELNVNALELDDSALYLCASSSRLGDEKLFFGSGTQLSVL.

In the case of this clone: This may arise from a read error, as a much more abundant clone is one base away. The rearrangement links TRBV6-2 or TRBV6-3 to TRBJ1-1; D might be TRBD1 (6 bases). The CDR3 is made up of 13 amino acids. With 2 bases removed from V and 4 bases from J, the gap between germline ends came to 8 bases. Germline V gene data show CDR1 as MNHEY and CDR2 as SVGEGT. CDR3 in amino acids: CASSYGGSTEAFF. The CDR3 DNA reads TGTGCCAGCAGTTACGGGGGCTCCACTGAAGCTTTCTTT.

The V and J genes are TRBV14 and TRBJ2-7, with D perhaps TRBD1 (6 bases). CDR1 and CDR2 (germline): SGHDN, FVKESK. The V end was cut by 4 bases, the J end by 6 bases, with 13 bases between. The CDR3 totals 13 residues. The CDR3 DNA is TGTGCCAGCAGCCGGAGCCTAGGGGGCGAGCAGTACTTC. Translated: CASSRSLGGEQYF.

This chain joins TRBV5-4 and TRBJ2-1; TRBD2 agrees at 15 bases. Germline assignment: CDR1 SGHNT and CDR2 YYREEE (reference sequence). The length of the CDR3 is 16 residues. V trimming: 4 bases; J trimming: 4 bases; junction bases outside the gene matches: 3. The chain's CDR3 is CASSGGLAGGYNEQFF. CDR3 nucleotide sequence: TGTGCCAGCAGCGGGGGACTAGCGGGAGGTTACAATGAGCAGTTCTTC.

This clone came up many times. This chain links TRBV6-2 or TRBV6-3 with TRBJ2-7, with TRBD2 matching over 9 bases. Germline loops: CDR1 MNHEY, CDR2 SVGEGT. CDR3 length: 15 residues. V lost 5 bases and J lost 2; bases outside the gene matches: 7. The CDR3 DNA is TGTGCCAGCAGTCTAGCGGGACAGCTGCCCTACGAGCAGTACTTC. It codes for CASSLAGQLPYEQYF.

The V and J genes are TRBV10-2 and TRBJ2-6; possibly TRBD2 for D (6 bases). V shed 6 bases and J shed 0 bases, with 12 bases lying between them. The CDR3 is 16 residues long. Germline CDR1 WSHSY, CDR2 SAAADI. The CDR3 nucleotides read TGCGCCAGCAGGGTAGCGGAACACTCTGGGGCCAACGTCCTGACTTTC. Protein: CASRVAEHSGANVLTF.

This chain uses TRBV28 with TRBJ2-7, with D perhaps matching TRBD1 (6 bases). This CDR3 is 15 amino acids long. Germline-derived CDR1 and CDR2 are MDHEN and SYDVKM. Trimming pared 2 bases from V and 1 base from J, leaving 12 bases between. DNA for the CDR3: TGTGCCAGCAGTTTAGGGGGCACAGGTTCCTACGAGCAGTACTTC. Translating it yields CASSLGGTGSYEQYF.

The chain has TRBV18 and TRBJ2-3; 7 positions match TRBD2. The junction had 7 bases not matched to a gene; V was cut back by 1 base and J by 3 bases. The CDR3 runs to 16 residues. Germline V gene data show CDR1 as KGHSH and CDR2 as LQKENI. The DNA of the CDR3 is TGTGCCAGCTCACCACTTGCGGGAGACGGGACAGATACGCAGTATTTT. This translates into CASSPLAGDGTDTQYF.

This clone was counted once. V is TRBV5-6 and J is TRBJ2-7; D is undetermined. Germline CDR1 reads SGHDT; CDR2 reads YYEEEE. Trimming cost V 4 bases and J 3 bases, with 14 bases left between them. The CDR3 length is 14 residues. CDR3 in amino acids: CASSVLAVSYEQYF. The DNA for the CDR3 is TGTGCCAGCAGCGTTCTTGCGGTTAGCTACGAGCAGTACTTC.

CDR3 sequence (DNA): TGTGCCAGCAGCTTAGCCCCAGGGGGAGTAGGGACCGGGGAGCTGTTTTTT. Its protein product is CASSLAPGGVGTGELFF. The chain couples TRBV7-6 to TRBJ2-2; the match to TRBD1 covers 7 bases. This CDR3 is built from 17 residues. CDR1 is SGHVS, CDR2 FNYEAQ, per germline. V shed 0 bases and J 5 bases; nucleotides not matched to a gene: 9.

Here the CDR3 reads CASEGQGSEKLFF. DNA for the CDR3: TGTGCCAGCGAGGGACAGGGGAGTGAAAAACTGTTTTTT. The rearrangement links TRBV6-5 to TRBJ1-4, with 10 bases aligning to TRBD1. Germline CDR1 MNHEY, CDR2 SVGAGI. The ends lost 8 bases at V and 7 bases at J; junction bases unmatched: 4. The CDR3 runs to 13 residues.

The chain has TRBV5-8 and TRBJ2-3; 9 nucleotides agree with TRBD1. The CDR3 runs 18 residues. After removal of 4 bases from V and 0 bases from J, the junction contained 12 bases not matched to a gene. The germline V gene encodes CDR1 SGHTS and CDR2 YDEGEE. The CDR3 bases are TGTGCCAGCAGCCTGGACAGGGGCTCCTTTTTAAGCACAGATACGCAGTATTTT. This sequence encodes CASSLDRGSFLSTDTQYF.

The chain has TRBV27 and TRBJ2-5, with 7 bases lining up with TRBD1. Trimming cost V 7 bases and J 6 bases; bases outside gene matches: 17. Germline-derived CDR1 and CDR2 are MNHEY and SMNVEV (reference sequence). The CDR3 has 16 amino acids. The DNA for the CDR3 is TGTGCCAGCAAAGGGTTGAGTACAGGGGAATCGAAGACCCAGTACTTC. Translating it yields CASKGLSTGESKTQYF.

The chain couples TRBV27 to TRBJ2-5; perhaps TRBD2 as D (7 bases). Germline CDR1 reads MNHEY; CDR2 reads SMNVEV (reference sequence). The V gene lost 3 bases and the J gene lost 5 bases, with 10 bases spanning the gap. The CDR3 covers 13 residues. The DNA of the CDR3 is TGTGCCAGCAGTTTGGGGGGGCTGGAGACCCAGTACTTC. Amino acids: CASSLGGLETQYF.

The chain joins TRBV2 to TRBJ2-7, with 7 positions matching TRBD1. Germline-derived CDR1 and CDR2 are SNHLY and FYNNEI. This CDR3 spans 14 amino acids. The J segment lost 5 bases and the V segment lost 6 bases, leaving 10 bases of the junction unmatched. The CDR3: CASRATGWLHEQYF. The CDR3 DNA follows: TGTGCCAGCAGGGCGACAGGGTGGTTACACGAGCAGTACTTC.

The genes are TRBV7-9 and TRBJ1-6; D not resolved. The CDR3 has 16 amino acids. The germline V and J ends were trimmed by 5 bases and 0 bases, with 11 bases remaining between them. CDR1 is SEHNR, CDR2 FQNEAQ, per germline (reference sequence). In DNA form, the CDR3 reads TGTGCCAGCAGCCCAACCGTCAGCTCCTATAATTCACCCCTCCACTTT. Amino acids: CASSPTVSSYNSPLHF. The full variable domain, rest sourced from reference TRBV7-9 and TRBJ1-6, is DTGVSQNPRHKITKRGQNVTFRCDPISEHNRLYWYRQTLGQGPEFLTYFQNEAQLEKSRLLSDRFSAERPKGSFSTLEIQRTEQGDSAMYLCASSPTVSSYNSPLHFGNGTRLTVT.

V usage is TRBV7-2 and J usage is TRBJ1-3, with D uncertain. Germline values: CDR1 SGHTA, CDR2 FQGNSA. Trimming stripped 1 base from V and 0 bases from J, with 10 bases between. The CDR3 is 16 residues long. The CDR3 nucleotides are TGTGCCAGCAGCTTAGGTAGAACCACCTCTGGAAACACCATATATTTT. It encodes CASSLGRTTSGNTIYF.

This sequence joins TRBV28 and TRBJ2-5, with D possibly being TRBD2 (5 bases). Germline V lookup: CDR1 MDHEN, CDR2 SYDVKM. This CDR3 comprises 14 residues. Trimming left V 2 bases short and J 8 bases short, with 15 bases between. This CDR3 reads CASSLGGGPPTQYF. CDR3 coding DNA: TGTGCCAGCAGTTTAGGTGGCGGGCCCCCAACCCAGTACTTC.

The chain joins TRBV30 to TRBJ1-1; D not certain. CDR3 size: 11 residues. V lost 5 bases and J 2 bases, leaving 6 bases between the germline ends. Germline loops: CDR1 GTSNPN, CDR2 SVGIG (reference sequence). The CDR3 nucleotides read TGTGCCTGGTCTTTTAACACTGAAGCTTTCTTT. Protein product: CAWSFNTEAFF.

The V gene is TRBV18, the J gene TRBJ1-5; 8 bases agree with TRBD1. The CDR3 runs to 16 residues. Trimming took 2 bases from V and 3 from J; bases not matched to a gene: 6. In germline, CDR1 is KGHSH, CDR2 LQKENI. For the CDR3, the DNA is TGTGCCAGCTCACCATCACAGGGGGGGAACAATCAGCCCCAGCATTTT. Residues: CASSPSQGGNNQPQHF.

The rearrangement links TRBV27 to TRBJ2-7, with D unclear. Between the trimmed V and J ends, which lost 3 bases and 0 bases, there was a span of 12 bases. The CDR3 sequence is 15 residues long. Looked up from germline, CDR1 is MNHEY and CDR2 is SMNVEV (reference sequence). CDR3 in DNA: TGTGCCAGCAGTTTGTCCCCGGGTAGCTCCTACGAGCAGTACTTC. It yields the protein CASSLSPGSSYEQYF.

The V and J genes are TRBV11-3 and TRBJ1-1, with D possibly matching TRBD1 (6 bases). The CDR3 runs 11 residues. The V end lost 5 bases, the J end lost 8 bases, and 9 bases lay between the germline ends. Germline CDR1 reads SGHNT; CDR2 reads YENEEA. CDR3 region: CASSKTGEAFF. In nucleotides, the CDR3 is TGTGCCAGCAGCAAAACAGGGGAAGCTTTCTTT.

The chain joins TRBV24-1 to TRBJ2-2; TRBD1 aligns across 9 bases. The ends lost 3 bases at V and 5 bases at J; junction bases unmatched: 6. This CDR3 has 16 amino acids. Looked up from germline, CDR1 is KGHDR and CDR2 is SFDVKD. The CDR3 reads CATSDPGQGLTGELFF. The CDR3 DNA sequence: TGTGCCACCAGTGATCCCGGACAGGGGTTAACCGGGGAGCTGTTTTTT.

V is TRBV5-1 and J is TRBJ2-7, with D hard to call. Germline values: CDR1 SGHRS, CDR2 YFSETQ. There are 14 residues in the CDR3. Trimming left V 0 bases short and J 0 bases short, with 7 bases between. CDR3 coding DNA: TGCGCCAGCAGCTTGGGAGGTAACTCCTACGAGCAGTACTTC. This translates into CASSLGGNSYEQYF.

The chain uses TRBV21-1 and TRBJ2-5; the D call TRBD2 from the table was never checked on the DNA. TRBV21-1 is classified as a pseudogene. The CDR3 has 12 amino acids. The CDR3 nucleotides are TGTGCCAGCAGCAGTCGCCAAGAGACCCAGTACTTC. This codes for CASSSRQETQYF.

The chain couples TRBV21-1 to TRBJ2-2; the table's D call, TRBD1, was not checked against the DNA. TRBV21-1 is labeled a pseudogene. This CDR3 is built from 18 residues. DNA for the CDR3: TGTGCCAGCAGCTTAGGACAGGGGGCGCGTGGGAACACCGGGGAGCTGTTTTTT. It yields the protein CASSLGQGARGNTGELFF.

The count of this clone is one. The genes are TRBV7-2 and TRBJ2-3, with D uncertain. The germline gives CDR1 SGHTA, CDR2 FQGNSA. The CDR3 sequence is 16 residues long. V was pared by 2 bases and J by 2 bases, with 14 bases between. The DNA of the CDR3 is TGTGCCAGCAGCTTACCAGCTCAGGTATCCACAGATACGCAGTATTTT. Protein: CASSLPAQVSTDTQYF.

The V and J genes are TRBV5-1 and TRBJ2-2; no clear D. Germline assignment: CDR1 SGHRS and CDR2 YFSETQ. Trimming left V 3 bases short and J 5 bases short, with 11 bases between. The CDR3 is 14 residues long. DNA of the CDR3: TGCGCCAGCAGCTCCGCACAACCAACCGGGGAGCTGTTTTTT. Its protein product is CASSSAQPTGELFF. Variable domain in full (rest from reference TRBV5-1 and TRBJ2-2): KAGVTQTPRYLIKTRGQQVTLSCSPISGHRSVSWYQQTPGQGLQFLFEYFSETQRNKGNFPGRFSGRQFSNSRSEMNVSTLELGDSALYLCASSSAQPTGELFFGEGSRLTVL.

The rearrangement links TRBV10-3 to TRBJ2-7, with D perhaps matching TRBD1 (5 bases). The ends were cut back, 5 bases at V and 4 bases at J, with 12 bases in the middle. Germline V gives CDR1 ENHRY, CDR2 SYGVKD. The CDR3 runs 13 residues. CDR3 nucleotide sequence: TGTGCCATCAGTTTAACAGGCCAGTACGAGCAGTACTTC. This translates into CAISLTGQYEQYF.

The J gene is TRBJ2-7, the V gene TRBV12-3 or TRBV12-4; 9 bases are a match to TRBD2. The V segment lost 6 bases and the J segment 2 bases; nucleotides outside the gene matches: 2. The CDR3 has 13 residues. The CDR3: CASRTSGTYEQYF. CDR3 bases: TGTGCCAGCAGGACTAGCGGAACCTACGAGCAGTACTTC.

V and J are TRBV9 and TRBJ1-3; the D is unclear. The V gene's germline CDR1 is SGDLS and CDR2 YYNGEE. Trimming shortened V by 0 bases and J by 2 bases, and 12 bases separated the two germline ends. The CDR3 spans 16 residues. CDR3 region: CASSVGGVFAGNTIYF. The CDR3 DNA is TGTGCCAGCAGCGTAGGCGGGGTATTTGCTGGAAACACCATATATTTT.

This clone was observed a few times. The chain joins TRBV7-8 to TRBJ2-2; D not resolved. The CDR3 runs 15 residues. The V end lost 6 bases, the J end lost 2 bases, and 13 bases lay between the germline ends. Germline V gives CDR1 SGHVS, CDR2 FQNEAQ. The CDR3 sequence: CASSLNPTNTGELFF. The CDR3 DNA reads TGTGCCAGCAGTCTAAATCCTACCAACACCGGGGAGCTGTTTTTT.